These 27 T cell receptor beta chains originate from one sample sequenced in a study of CD8+CD57+ T cells in acquired aplastic anemia. Profiling of TCR beta VDJ combinations and CDR3 sequences used genomic DNA as template. Each CDR3 protein gets one entry after TCRdb re-called the reads with MiXCR. Of approximately 130,000 distinct CDR3 sequences listed, 41% are singletons. The specimen was sorted CD4+, CD8+, or CD8+CD57+ T cells (not recorded which) from PBMCs. These receptors all come from a human donor in good health, serving as a control.

This clonotype was found many times. This chain uses TRBV7-2 with TRBJ1-1, with 7 bases fitting TRBD1. Per the germline V gene, CDR1 is SGHTA and CDR2 is FQGNSA. V shed 6 bases, J shed 5 bases, and the junction held 15 bases outside the gene matches. This CDR3 is 16 amino acids long. This chain's CDR3 is CASSLLPTGRGTEAFF. DNA of the CDR3: TGTGCCAGCAGTCTCTTACCGACAGGCAGGGGGACTGAAGCTTTCTTT.

The sample holds many counts of this clonotype. This chain uses TRBV20-1 with TRBJ1-6; no clear D gene. The CDR3 extends over 14 amino acids. The germline V gene encodes CDR1 DFQATT and CDR2 SNEGSKA (reference sequence). V was clipped by 5 bases and J by 8 bases, with 16 bases between them. CDR3 loop: CSAPPRGFDSPLHF. CDR3 DNA: TGCAGTGCTCCCCCGCGGGGTTTTGATTCACCCCTCCACTTT.

The chain carries TRBV15 and TRBJ2-7; possible D gene TRBD1, 5 bases. The germline CDR1 and CDR2 sequences are LNHNV and YYDKDF (reference sequence). This CDR3 is 15 amino acids long. Trimming left V 0 bases short and J 4 bases short, with 13 bases between. CDR3 sequence reads: CATSREPGSAYEQYF. CDR3 coding DNA: TGTGCCACCAGCAGAGAACCAGGGTCAGCTTACGAGCAGTACTTC.

DNA of the CDR3: TGTGCCAGCAGTGACCGAGTCTATGGCTACACCTTC. Protein: CASSDRVYGYTF. V usage is TRBV9 and J usage is TRBJ1-2; no reliable D call. V shed 5 bases and J shed 4 bases, with 9 bases lying between them. The CDR3 contains 12 residues. Germline loops: CDR1 SGDLS, CDR2 YYNGEE.

A remark on this clonotype: A read error may explain this, as a much larger clone is one base away. DNA of the CDR3: TGTGCCAGTAGTATAAATAGGGGAGGGAGCGGGAGTCTTCCAGATACGCAGTATTTT. Translated: CASSINRGGSGSLPDTQYF. The rearrangement uses TRBV19 and TRBJ2-3; TRBD2 matches 8 bases. CDR3 length: 19 residues. Per the germline V gene, CDR1 is LNHDA and CDR2 is SQIVND (reference sequence). Trimming at V came to 2 bases and at J to 4 bases, leaving 17 bases not matched to a gene.

The chain uses TRBV10-3 and TRBJ1-5; tentatively, D is TRBD1 (6 bases). Germline V gene lookup returns CDR1 ENHRY and CDR2 SYGVKD. The CDR3 has 16 residues. Trimming stripped 0 bases from V and 11 bases from J, with 20 bases between. CDR3 coding DNA: TGTGCCATCAGTGAGTCGAGGCGGACAGAGCAAGAGACCCAGCATTTT. This translates into CAISESRRTEQETQHF.

The chain combines TRBV29-1 with TRBJ2-3; D is perhaps TRBD1 (5 bases). The CDR3 loop spans 14 amino acids. Germline CDR1 and CDR2: SQVTM and ANQGSEA. The V end lost 2 bases, the J end lost 0 bases, and 9 bases lay between the germline ends. The CDR3 coding sequence is TGCAGCGTTGAAAGGCGACAGAGCACAGATACGCAGTATTTT. Protein sequence: CSVERRQSTDTQYF.

The rearrangement links TRBV20-1 to TRBJ2-7; D not resolved. CDR1 is DFQATT and CDR2 is SNEGSKA in the germline V gene (reference sequence). V lost 6 bases, J lost 7 bases, and 10 bases lay in between. The CDR3 sequence is 10 residues long. The CDR3 region is CSAVLGEQYF. DNA of the CDR3: TGCAGTGCGGTGCTAGGAGAGCAGTACTTC.

Of note for this clonotype: This CDR3 is missing its conserved last phenylalanine or tryptophan, likely due to a read error. No DNA is shown, since the ends of the CDR3 on it are uncertain; the CDR3 is the one TCRdb lists. The chain joins TRBV2 to TRBJ2-7; TRBD2 reflects the table's D call only, with no check against the DNA. The CDR3 sequence runs 14 residues, both termini included. Germline V gene lookup returns CDR1 SNHLY and CDR2 FYNNEI. The CDR3 loop reads CASGSGRPTSEQYS.

V is TRBV29-1 and J is TRBJ2-2; 13 bases map to TRBD2. Germline CDR1 reads SQVTM; CDR2 reads ANQGSEA. The CDR3 loop spans 16 amino acids. J was trimmed by 0 bases and V by 8 bases; bases with no gene match: 6. The chain's CDR3 is CSHGGLAGTNTGELFF. CDR3 in DNA: TGCAGCCACGGGGGACTAGCGGGAACGAACACCGGGGAGCTGTTTTTT.

The rearrangement uses TRBV24-1 and TRBJ2-2; no reliable D call. This CDR3 is built from 12 residues. The germline V gene has CDR1 KGHDR and CDR2 SFDVKD. V dropped 3 bases and J dropped 13 bases, with 11 bases sitting between them. In DNA form, the CDR3 reads TGTGCCACCAGTGATAGGGTGCCGGCGCTGTTTTTT. Its translation: CATSDRVPALFF.

V gene TRBV7-1 combines with J gene TRBJ2-3, with 11 bases fitting TRBD2. TRBV7-1 is given ORF status, its function remaining uncertain. Losses at the gene ends were 3 bases for V and 11 bases for J; bases not matched to a gene: 10. The CDR3 extends over 15 amino acids. Here the CDR3 DNA reads TGTGCCAGCAGCTCCGGGCTAGCGGGAGGTAATGAGCAGTATTTT. The encoded protein is CASSSGLAGGNEQYF.

CDR3 DNA: TGTGCCAGCGGGACAGGGGGAGAAAAACTGTTTTTT. This translates into CASGTGGEKLFF. This chain connects TRBV2 to TRBJ1-4; 11 bases line up with TRBD1. The V gene end was trimmed by 8 bases and the J gene end by 8 bases; junction bases not matched to a gene: 1. The CDR3 sequence is 12 residues long. The V gene's germline CDR1 is SNHLY and CDR2 FYNNEI.

The sample holds many counts of this clonotype. The V and J genes are TRBV24-1 and TRBJ2-3; no clear D. The CDR3 spans 14 residues. Between the trimmed V and J ends, which lost 9 bases and 4 bases, there was a span of 16 bases. Germline V CDR1 and CDR2: KGHDR, SFDVKD. The CDR3 bases are TGTGCCACCGCGTTGGCCTCGGGCCCAGATACGCAGTATTTT. Translation gives CATALASGPDTQYF.

This sequence joins TRBV2 and TRBJ2-7; 7 nucleotides line up with TRBD1. V lost 5 bases to trimming and J lost 1 base; unmatched junction nucleotides: 5. The CDR3 has 14 amino acids. Germline V gene lookup returns CDR1 SNHLY and CDR2 FYNNEI. In DNA, the CDR3 is TGTGCCAGCAGTAGAGGGGGACAGTCCTACGAGCAGTACTTC. Amino acids: CASSRGGQSYEQYF.

This chain links TRBV2 with TRBJ2-7, with TRBD2 matching over 8 bases. The CDR3 runs 14 residues. Germline V gene data show CDR1 as SNHLY and CDR2 as FYNNEI. The J segment lost 5 bases and the V segment lost 5 bases, leaving 8 bases of the junction unmatched. CDR3 residues: CASSPPGGAHEQYF. The CDR3 nucleotides read TGTGCCAGCAGTCCGCCCGGGGGGGCACACGAGCAGTACTTC.

This chain uses TRBV7-3 with TRBJ2-1; 8 nucleotides match TRBD1. The CDR3 loop spans 16 amino acids. The V and J ends lost 5 bases and 1 base, in that order; junction bases with no gene match: 7. CDR1 is SGHTA, CDR2 FQGTGA, per germline. The CDR3 DNA sequence: TGTGCCAGCAGCCCGACTGACAGGGGATCCTACAATGAGCAGTTCTTC. Residues: CASSPTDRGSYNEQFF.

This chain joins TRBV10-3 and TRBJ1-5; the match to TRBD1 covers 9 bases. V shed 5 bases and J 6 bases; nucleotides not matched to a gene: 11. This CDR3 is 16 amino acids long. Germline assignment: CDR1 ENHRY and CDR2 SYGVKD. CDR3 nucleotide sequence: TGTGCCATCAGTCCCCAGACAGGGGGGGTCAGTCAGCCCCAGCATTTT. This gives the protein CAISPQTGGVSQPQHF.

This clonotype was seen ten or more times. The chain is built from TRBV6-1 and TRBJ2-1; the D is unclear. Trimming pared 4 bases from V and 0 bases from J, leaving 10 bases between. Germline V gene sequence: CDR1 MNHNS, CDR2 SASEGT. The CDR3 sequence is 15 residues long. As DNA, the CDR3 is TGTGCCAGCAGTGGACCCACGAGCTCCTACAATGAGCAGTTCTTC. Its protein product is CASSGPTSSYNEQFF.

This clonotype was detected many times. This rearrangement joins TRBV24-1 to TRBJ2-3, with a weak D call TRBD1 (6 bases). This CDR3 comprises 15 residues. The germline V gene has CDR1 KGHDR and CDR2 SFDVKD. V lost 2 bases and J lost 4, with 12 bases in between. The CDR3 region has the DNA TGTGCCACCAGTGATTCCAGGACAGAAGCAGATACGCAGTATTTT. Translation gives CATSDSRTEADTQYF.

This clonotype was seen many times. Because the CDR3 is missing its conserved closing phenylalanine or tryptophan, this is likely a read error. The rearrangement joins TRBV19 to TRBJ1-6; D not certain. The CDR3 totals 17 residues. The V end was cut by 2 bases, the J end by 2 bases, with 13 bases between. CDR1 LNHDA and CDR2 SQIVND come from the germline V gene (reference sequence). The chain's CDR3 is CASSILRSGAYNSPLHL. Written as DNA, the CDR3 is TGTGCCAGTAGTATATTGCGGAGTGGGGCCTATAATTCACCCCTCCACCTT.

In its sample, this clonotype was seen many times. The chain has TRBV6-1 and TRBJ1-5, with TRBD1 as a possible D gene (5 bases). This CDR3 has 20 amino acids. V dropped 1 base and J dropped 0 bases, with 22 bases sitting between them. Germline values: CDR1 MNHNS, CDR2 SASEGT. The CDR3 sequence is CASSEGLGTADLYSNQPQHF. CDR3 coding DNA: TGTGCCAGCAGTGAAGGCCTAGGGACGGCGGACCTTTATAGCAATCAGCCCCAGCATTTT.

This clonotype was found once. One end of the junction fails to match germline, which may point to a read error. V gene TRBV29-1 combines with J gene TRBJ2-1, with 11 positions matching TRBD2. The length of the CDR3 is 13 residues. CDR1 and CDR2 (germline): SQVTM, ANQGSEA. The CDR3 reads CILAGGHVNELFF. The CDR3 nucleotides read TGCATCTTAGCGGGAGGGCATGTCAATGAGCTGTTCTTC.

The chain combines TRBV20-1 with TRBJ1-2, with 8 bases fitting TRBD1. V lost 6 bases, J lost 7 bases, and 13 bases stayed unmatched. The CDR3 extends over 14 amino acids. CDR1 and CDR2 from the germline V gene are DFQATT and SNEGSKA (reference sequence). In DNA, the CDR3 is TGCAGTGCCACCCGAGGACAGGGAGGGAGTGGCTACACCTTC. Residues: CSATRGQGGSGYTF.

This clonotype appeared many times. This sequence joins TRBV29-1 and TRBJ2-7; D not certain. In germline, CDR1 is SQVTM, CDR2 ANQGSEA. The CDR3 runs 13 residues. The V end was cut by 4 bases, the J end by 5 bases, with 15 bases between. The CDR3 loop is CSVGVNIGHEQYF. The CDR3 coding sequence is TGCAGCGTTGGGGTAAACATCGGCCACGAGCAGTACTTC.

This clonotype was picked up many times. This chain connects TRBV5-1 to TRBJ2-5; no firm D call. Per the germline V gene, CDR1 is SGHRS and CDR2 is YFSETQ. Trimming removed 0 bases at V and 4 bases at J, with 10 bases between. This CDR3 region has 14 residues. The CDR3: CASSLGISRETQYF. The CDR3 DNA is TGCGCCAGCAGCTTGGGGATTTCTAGAGAGACCCAGTACTTC.

This clonotype was counted at least ten times. The chain combines TRBV24-1 with TRBJ2-2; D is perhaps TRBD2 (6 bases). The CDR3 consists of 17 residues. V lost 1 base to trimming and J lost 0 bases, with 11 bases between them. Germline-derived CDR1 and CDR2 are KGHDR and SFDVKD. In DNA form, the CDR3 reads TGTGCCACCAGTGATTTTGGTAGCGGTGCGAACACCGGGGAGCTGTTTTTT. Protein product: CATSDFGSGANTGELFF.